Sequencing of this T cell receptor (beta chain) was carried out in a study of T cells in Graves' hyperthyroidism and ophthalmopathy. The study's findings and limits: Model-based prediction identified ophthalmopathy a median roughly 5.9 months prior to its onset. Blood held most thyroid clonotypes expanded above 0.001 frequency. From stable hyperthyroidism, ophthalmopathy was set apart by a 13 V-J model.

Not enrolled were patients with uncontrolled infection, other autoimmune disease, pregnancy or lactation. Germline V gene sequence: CDR1 LGHDT, CDR2 YNNKEL (reference sequence). The CDR3 length is 19 residues. V lost 1 base, J lost 7 bases, and 13 bases stayed unmatched. Amplified TCR beta CDR3 regions came from RNA transcripts. Using the HTBI primer set, a first-round RT-PCR was run on the TCR CDR3. Using its own MiXCR run on the multiplex PCR reads, TCRdb lists one record per CDR3 protein. This sample carries approximately 360,000 distinct CDR3 sequences, 15% to 19% of them seen once, and the ten largest clones take about a quarter. This clonotype showed up many times. What it recognizes is unknown.

This clonotype was sampled from a woman aged 18-29 years with Graves' hyperthyroidism that later progressed to Graves' ophthalmopathy. The sequencing input was blood. This chain uses TRBV3-1 with TRBJ2-1, with 13 positions matching TRBD2. The CDR3 region is CASSQGTSGSLKGLNEQFF. CDR3 DNA: TGTGCCAGCAGCCAAGGGACTAGCGGGAGTTTAAAGGGCTTGAATGAGCAGTTCTTC.